The entry that follows covers one TCR beta chain sequence. Its binding antigen is unknown. The record has no base qualities; no much larger clone is one base away. Samples from volunteer blood donors who had recovered from COVID-19 were contributed by a second Seattle source. The collaborating institutions used their own protocols to collect whole blood in K2EDTA tubes. For TCRbeta analysis, collaborator samples were shipped as frozen whole blood, as isolated PBMCs, or as DNA extracted from either sample type. These data originate in a study of blood T cell repertoires in COVID-19 (dated by TCRdb to the early 2020s). Some background on the complete study: Samples covering the acute and convalescent phases of COVID-19 were provided by collaborators in the United States, Italy and Spain. The prospective study material was composed of cDNA or gDNA derived from T cells, B-cell-depleted T cells, or PBMCs. The dataset comprised deeply sampled blood TCRbeta repertoires from subjects exposed to, actively infected with, or recovered from COVID-19. The repertoires were made available in a free public database intended to serve as a resource for research on the immune response to SARS-CoV-2. The samples were drawn from two sources: the first 160 participants of the ongoing ImmuneRACE study, and 950 to 1,500 subjects contributed by 6 global collaborators. A de-identified subject ID, COVID-19 status, age in years and sex were almost always included in the sample metadata. HLA class I and class II types, where available, came from metadata supplied by the sample provider rather than from assay-based typing. Results the study describes overall, beyond this receptor: The quantity of clinical and demographic metadata differed by source and by participant and was supplied without curation.

TCRbeta CDR3 regions were amplified from genomic DNA using the immunoSEQ Assay, a bias-controlled multiplex PCR. In the authors' own workflow: The number of nucleated cells in each sample was estimated by amplification of reference gene primers within the assay. To quantify the absolute abundance of each unique TCRbeta CDR3 rearrangement, sequence reads were collapsed and filtered. For each sample, productive Simpson clonality was calculated by taking the square root of Simpson's diversity index across productive rearrangements. TCRdb mirrors the immuneACCESS table, restricted to in-frame sequences. Some clones are absent from its copies; in checked studies, under half trace to an unresolved V gene, and the reason for the others is unknown. Clone size and the V and J calls come from that table; the DNA yielded D and trimming. The sample contains about 130,000 clones, around 86% of them found a single time. Of the sample, approximately 20% falls within the top ten clones.

The CDR3 runs 14 amino acids, cysteine and phenylalanine included. Left in the record is the CDR3 DNA by itself, 42 bases read in frame from the first base. CDR1 and CDR2, looked up from the germline V gene, are SGDLS and YYNGEE. The germline ends are 13 bases apart after V is trimmed by 0 bases and J by 7 bases. The sequence was collected from a woman between 50 and 59 years old who had recovered from COVID-19. The sequenced sample consisted of peripheral blood. The chain couples TRBV9 to TRBJ1-2, with no confident D gene call. The CDR3 protein: CASSVAGKRSGYTF. The bases are TGTGCCAGCAGCGTAGCGGGGAAAAGGAGTGGCTACACCTTC.